One T cell receptor beta chain is described in this entry. This record comes from a study of OX40 agonist ivuxolimab in advanced cancers. Study context: Ivuxolimab doses were 0.01, 0.1, 0.3, 1.5, 3 or 10 mg/kg every 2 weeks. Anti-PD-1, anti-PD-L1 or anti-CTLA-4 therapy given earlier was allowed, and approximately 43% had some.

TCRdb keeps only in-frame clones here, not all; method: immunoSEQ multiplex PCR. The repertoire holds tens of thousands of clones, 81% seen once, with 5% in the top ten. CDR3 length: 11 amino acids. Deletions cut 7 bases from V and 3 bases from J, with 9 bases between. The V gene's germline CDR1 is SQVTM and CDR2 ANQGSEA. Source: CD4+ or CD8+ T cells sorted from blood, taken in a trial of the OX40 agonist ivuxolimab. The genes are TRBV29-1 and TRBJ1-1, with no clear D. The source is an adult with an advanced solid tumor such as melanoma, head and neck, liver or kidney cancer. CDR3 protein: CSAKSDTEAFF. The CDR3 DNA reads as TGCAGCGCTAAAAGTGACACTGAAGCTTTCTTT.